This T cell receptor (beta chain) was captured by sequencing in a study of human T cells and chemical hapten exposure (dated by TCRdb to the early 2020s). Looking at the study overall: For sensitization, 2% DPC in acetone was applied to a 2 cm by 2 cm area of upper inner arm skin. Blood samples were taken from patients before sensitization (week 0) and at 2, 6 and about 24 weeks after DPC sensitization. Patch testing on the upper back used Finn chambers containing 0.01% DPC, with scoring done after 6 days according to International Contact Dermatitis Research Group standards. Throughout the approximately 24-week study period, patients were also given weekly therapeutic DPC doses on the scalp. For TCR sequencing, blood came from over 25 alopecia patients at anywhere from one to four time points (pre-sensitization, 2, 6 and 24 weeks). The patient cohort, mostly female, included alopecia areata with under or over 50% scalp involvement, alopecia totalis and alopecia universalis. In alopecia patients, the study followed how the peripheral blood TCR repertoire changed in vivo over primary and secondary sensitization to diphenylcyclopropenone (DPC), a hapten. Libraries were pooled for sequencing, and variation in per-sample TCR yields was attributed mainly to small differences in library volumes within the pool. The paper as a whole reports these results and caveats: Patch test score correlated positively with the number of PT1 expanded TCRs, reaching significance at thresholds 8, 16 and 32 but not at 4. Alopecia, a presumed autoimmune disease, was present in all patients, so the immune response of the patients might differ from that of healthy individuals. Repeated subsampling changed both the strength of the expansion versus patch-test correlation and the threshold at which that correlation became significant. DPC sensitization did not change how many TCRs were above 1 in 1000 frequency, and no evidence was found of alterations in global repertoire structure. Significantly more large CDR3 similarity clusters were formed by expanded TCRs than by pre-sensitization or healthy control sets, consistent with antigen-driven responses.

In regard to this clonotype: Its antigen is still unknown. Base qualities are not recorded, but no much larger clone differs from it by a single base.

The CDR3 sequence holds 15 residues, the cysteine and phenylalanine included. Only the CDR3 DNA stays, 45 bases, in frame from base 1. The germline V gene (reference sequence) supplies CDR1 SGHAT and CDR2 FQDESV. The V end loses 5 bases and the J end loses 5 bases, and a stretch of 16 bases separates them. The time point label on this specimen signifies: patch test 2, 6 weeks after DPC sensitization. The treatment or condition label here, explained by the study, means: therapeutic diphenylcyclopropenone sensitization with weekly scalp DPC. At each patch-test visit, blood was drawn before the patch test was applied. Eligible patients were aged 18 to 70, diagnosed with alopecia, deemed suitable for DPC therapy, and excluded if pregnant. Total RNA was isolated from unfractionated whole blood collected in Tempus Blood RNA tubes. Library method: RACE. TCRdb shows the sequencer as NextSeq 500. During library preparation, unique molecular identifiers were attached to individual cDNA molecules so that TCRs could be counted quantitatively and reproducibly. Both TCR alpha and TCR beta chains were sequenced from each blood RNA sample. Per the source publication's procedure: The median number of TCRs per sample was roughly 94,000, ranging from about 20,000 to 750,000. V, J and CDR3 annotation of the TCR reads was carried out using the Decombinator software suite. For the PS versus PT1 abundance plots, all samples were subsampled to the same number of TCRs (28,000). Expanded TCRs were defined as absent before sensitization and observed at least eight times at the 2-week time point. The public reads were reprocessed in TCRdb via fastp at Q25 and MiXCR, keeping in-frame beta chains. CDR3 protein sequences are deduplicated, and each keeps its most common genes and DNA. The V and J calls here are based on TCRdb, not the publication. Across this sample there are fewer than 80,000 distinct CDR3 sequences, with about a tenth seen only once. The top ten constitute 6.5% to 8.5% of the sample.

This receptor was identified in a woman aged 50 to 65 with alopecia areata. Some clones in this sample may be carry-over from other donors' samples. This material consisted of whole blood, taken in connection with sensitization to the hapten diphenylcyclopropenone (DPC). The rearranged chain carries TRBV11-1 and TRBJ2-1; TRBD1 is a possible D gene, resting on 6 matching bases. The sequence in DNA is TGTGCCAGCAGCCACAGGGAATCCTCGAACAATGAGCAGTTCTTC. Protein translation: CASSHRESSNNEQFF.